Sequencing of this T cell receptor (beta chain) was carried out in a study of T cell responses to AZD1222 COVID-19 vaccine (dated by TCRdb to the early 2020s). Regarding the complete study: TCR sequencing was performed for 230 to 250 trial participants, of whom about 200 were given two doses of AZD1222 and around 26 were given two doses of MenACWY control vaccine. Trial participants were enrolled by age into subgroups of 18-55, 56-69 and 70-plus years, and roughly 150, 30 and 60 TCR-sequenced participants, respectively, were included in these subgroups.

Paper-wide results and their limitations: Spike-specific TCR breadth and depth rose significantly after two AZD1222 doses compared with day 0 and with MenACWY recipients. Most participants were white British and females outnumbered males, and the authors suggested that clonal diversity may have been underestimated. Conclusions about previously exposed vaccinees are limited because only five to seven AZD1222 recipients were SARS-CoV-2 seropositive at baseline. Vaccine-associated CD4 TCRs spanned the whole spike protein, with dominant responses in regions 160-218 and 743-854. Reportedly, almost half of the unique spike-specific TCRs recognized epitopes lying outside the regions that are mutated in the B.1.351 and B.1.1.7 variants. Because no samples from the day 14 peak response were available, repertoires could be characterized only after the peak T cell response. The 56-69-year group was small, and its depth increase did not reach significance, likely because of low power.

The CDR3 regions of human TCRbeta chains were subjected to immunosequencing. The published analysis was carried out like this. Repertoire TCRs were matched against a reference library of SARS-CoV-2-specific TCRs generated with the MIRA antigen-specificity platform. Breadth meant the fraction of unique TCRs that were SARS-CoV-2-associated, whereas depth meant the fraction of total T cells that were SARS-CoV-2-associated. Using the MIRA data, each spike-specific TCR was mapped to the spike region that the TCR reacts to and placed in a CD4 or CD8 class. Log10-transformed breadth and depth values were compared by one-way ANOVA with Sidak's multiple comparisons tests. TCRdb holds this immuneACCESS table with in-frame rearrangements only. Some clones are missing; in checked studies, unresolved V genes explain under half, and the rest has no known cause. V, J and clone size reflect that table, while D and trimming were determined from the DNA. The sample data list roughly 120,000 clones, and 88% of these were observed just once. The ten largest clones capture 15% to 20% of the sample.

Based on the germline V gene, the CDR1 and CDR2 sequences are KGHSH and LQKENI. At the junction V is shortened by 2 bases and J by 1 base; bases outside the gene matches: 4. Taken from cysteine to phenylalanine, the CDR3 has 15 residues. Only CDR3 DNA remains: 45 bases, in frame from the first base. For this clone: This clone's antigen is unknown. No base-level quality is on record; no much larger clone is a single base apart.

This specimen's time point label, interpreted: baseline before first vaccination. The treatment or condition tag for this specimen amounts to: meningococcal conjugate vaccine given as trial control. Vaccinee samples came from UK trials COV001 and COV002, including a single-blind randomized controlled phase 2/3 trial of AZD1222 (ChAdOx1 nCoV-19) in healthy adults. For TCRbeta chain sequencing, PBMC samples from trial participants were taken at day 0 and at day 28 after the second dose. The sequence links TRBV18 to TRBJ2-7; 8 of the junction bases match TRBD2. This sequence was found in an adult in good health. The specimen comprised peripheral blood, sampled on day 0 of MenACWY control vaccination. At the DNA level, the sequence is TGTGCCAGCTCACCAAGCGGGAGAACGTCCTACGAGCAGTACTTC. The encoded protein is CASSPSGRTSYEQYF.